Below, 22 T cell receptor beta chains from the same sample are listed, as sequenced in a study of siplizumab effects on memory and regulatory T cells. Profiled with immunoSEQ multiplex PCR; TCRdb holds only in-frame clones, not every one. The table records about 91,000 clones, roughly 96% of them present only once. Sequencing was performed on naive CD4+ T cells sorted from blood. These receptors were obtained from a human donor in good health.

V and J are TRBV10-3 and TRBJ1-2; 8 nucleotides agree with TRBD1. CDR3 length: 16 amino acids. With 3 bases clipped from V and 6 bases from J, the junction kept 12 bases outside the gene matches. The germline V gene has CDR1 ENHRY and CDR2 SYGVKD. This chain's CDR3 is CAISDLGQGKKDGYTF. The CDR3 coding sequence is TGTGCCATCAGTGACCTCGGACAGGGCAAAAAGGATGGCTACACCTTC.

The rearrangement joins TRBV20-1 to TRBJ2-4, with D perhaps TRBD2 (6 bases). This CDR3 contains 11 residues. Looked up from germline, CDR1 is DFQATT and CDR2 is SNEGSKA (reference sequence). Trimming pared 1 base from V and 8 bases from J, leaving 6 bases between. CDR3 bases: TGCAGTGCTAGAGGGGGGGACATTCAGTACTTC. This translates into CSARGGDIQYF.

This clone was counted only a few times. The chain employs TRBV6-5 and TRBJ2-5, with TRBD2 matching 10 bases. The CDR3 has 15 amino acids. The junction had 7 bases not matched to a gene; V was cut back by 4 bases and J by 5 bases. CDR1 and CDR2 from the germline V gene are MNHEY and SVGAGI. The CDR3 reads CASSSSGGAGETQYF. The CDR3 bases are TGTGCCAGCAGTTCGAGCGGGGGGGCCGGTGAGACCCAGTACTTC.

V usage is TRBV10-3 and J usage is TRBJ1-4; 9 bases match TRBD1. Losses at the gene ends were 0 bases for V and 8 bases for J; bases not matched to a gene: 4. The germline V gene has CDR1 ENHRY and CDR2 SYGVKD. CDR3 length equals 15 residues. In DNA form, the CDR3 reads TGTGCCATCAGTGAGTCGACAGGGGGGATCGAAAAACTGTTTTTT. Protein product: CAISESTGGIEKLFF.

The chain joins TRBV28 to TRBJ2-7, with 9 bases fitting TRBD1. Germline V gives CDR1 MDHEN, CDR2 SYDVKM. Germline trimming cut 6 bases from V and 4 bases from J; bases unmatched to any gene: 4. The CDR3 has 13 amino acids. The CDR3: CASRTGQGYEQYF. CDR3 DNA: TGTGCCAGCAGGACGGGACAGGGTTACGAGCAGTACTTC.

The sample holds one count of this clone. The chain carries TRBV29-1 and TRBJ2-5; possibly TRBD1 for D (6 bases). Per the germline V gene, CDR1 is SQVTM and CDR2 is ANQGSEA. CDR3 size: 13 residues. V lost 6 bases and J 1 base, leaving 12 bases between the germline ends. In DNA form, the CDR3 reads TGCAGCGTAGCCCGGGACATCCAAGAGACCCAGTACTTC. Amino acid sequence: CSVARDIQETQYF. Variable domain in full (rest from reference TRBV29-1 and TRBJ2-5): SAVISQKPSRDICQRGTSLTIQCQVDSQVTMMFWYRQQPGQSLTLIATANQGSEATYESGFVIDKFPISRPNLTFSTLTVSNMSPEDSSIYLCSVARDIQETQYFGPGTRLLVL.

The rearrangement joins TRBV7-9 to TRBJ1-5, with a tentative D call TRBD1 (5 bases). Germline loops: CDR1 SEHNR, CDR2 FQNEAQ (reference sequence). The V gene lost 5 bases and the J gene lost 4 bases, with 15 bases spanning the gap. The CDR3 has 15 residues. This CDR3 is CASSPPGGANQPQHF. In DNA form, the CDR3 reads TGTGCCAGCAGCCCCCCTGGGGGTGCAAATCAGCCCCAGCATTTT.

The chain has TRBV5-1 and TRBJ1-1; D perhaps matches TRBD1 (6 bases). CDR1 is SGHRS, CDR2 YFSETQ, per germline. The ends were cut back, 2 bases at V and 1 base at J, with 15 bases in the middle. The CDR3 contains 16 residues. Written as DNA, the CDR3 is TGCGCCAGCAGCTTATTACAGGGCACTTGGAACACTGAAGCTTTCTTT. This codes for CASSLLQGTWNTEAFF.

The rearrangement joins TRBV7-3 to TRBJ1-2; D ambiguous. The V end was cut by 2 bases, the J end by 2 bases, with 6 bases between. CDR1 and CDR2 from the germline V gene are SGHTA and FQGTGA. This CDR3 spans 13 amino acids. The CDR3 here is CASSLAANYGYTF. CDR3 DNA sequence: TGTGCCAGCAGCTTAGCCGCAAACTATGGCTACACCTTC. The full variable domain, completed using reference TRBV7-3 and TRBJ1-2, is GAGVSQTPSNKVTEKGKYVELRCDPISGHTALYWYRQSLGQGPEFLIYFQGTGAADDSGLPNDRFFAVRPEGSVSTLKIQRTERGDSAVYLCASSLAANYGYTFGSGTRLTVV.

The chain carries TRBV9 and TRBJ2-3; 8 nucleotides line up with TRBD1. Germline CDR1 SGDLS, CDR2 YYNGEE. This CDR3 is 15 amino acids long. V lost 0 bases and J lost 4; bases outside the gene matches: 4. DNA for the CDR3: TGTGCCAGCAGCGTAGTGGGACAGGTCCCAGATACGCAGTATTTT. Its protein product is CASSVVGQVPDTQYF.

This clone has just one count. This chain connects TRBV5-5 to TRBJ2-1, with 7 bases that match TRBD1. CDR1 is SGHKS, CDR2 YYEKEE, per germline (reference sequence). The CDR3 consists of 15 residues. With V trimmed by 0 bases and J by 4 bases, 4 bases remained unmatched. Written as DNA, the CDR3 is TGTGCCAGCAGCTTGGGACAGGGATCTTACAATGAGCAGTTCTTC. Its protein is CASSLGQGSYNEQFF. The full variable domain, with the rest looked up from reference TRBV5-5 and TRBJ2-1, is DAGVTQSPTHLIKTRGQQVTLRCSPISGHKSVSWYQQVLGQGPQFIFQYYEKEERGRGNFPDRFSARQFPNYSSELNVNALLLGDSALYLCASSLGQGSYNEQFFGPGTRLTVL.

V is TRBV29-1 and J is TRBJ1-1; 12 bases are shared with TRBD1. Germline loops: CDR1 SQVTM, CDR2 ANQGSEA. CDR3 size: 16 residues. The V and J ends lost 5 bases and 0 bases, in that order; junction bases with no gene match: 7. The CDR3 DNA reads as TGCAGCGTTAACAGCGGGACAGGGGGCCTGAACACTGAAGCTTTCTTT. It yields the protein CSVNSGTGGLNTEAFF.

The CDR3 region is CASSPGQENEKLFF. The CDR3 nucleotides are TGTGCCAGCTCACCAGGGCAGGAGAATGAAAAACTGTTTTTT. V gene TRBV18 combines with J gene TRBJ1-4; D remains unclear. Per germline, CDR1 KGHSH and CDR2 LQKENI. The CDR3 covers 14 residues. V dropped 2 bases and J dropped 5 bases, with 9 bases sitting between them. Full variable domain (outside the CDR3, taken from reference TRBV18 and TRBJ1-4): NAGVMQNPRHLVRRRGQEARLRCSPMKGHSHVYWYRQLPEEGLKFMVYLQKENIIDESGMPKERFSAEFPKEGPSILRIQQVVRGDSAAYFCASSPGQENEKLFFGSGTQLSVL.

The V and J genes are TRBV29-1 and TRBJ2-5, with TRBD1 matching over 9 bases. Trimming took 3 bases from V and 4 from J; bases not matched to a gene: 9. From germline, CDR1 is SQVTM and CDR2 ANQGSEA. The CDR3 length is 15 residues. CDR3 nucleotide sequence: TGCAGCGTTGATTTCGTGACAGGGGGTAGAGAGACCCAGTACTTC. Translation gives CSVDFVTGGRETQYF.

The chain has TRBV5-4 and TRBJ2-3; maybe TRBD1 (5 bases). Per the germline V gene, CDR1 is SGHNT and CDR2 is YYREEE (reference sequence). The CDR3 length is 15 residues. V lost 2 bases and J 2 bases, leaving 12 bases between the germline ends. The CDR3 loop reads CASSFRVTNTDTQYF. The CDR3 nucleotides read TGTGCCAGCAGCTTCAGGGTCACAAACACAGATACGCAGTATTTT.

The V gene is TRBV9, the J gene TRBJ1-1, with D unresolved. Trimming took off 1 base at V and 1 base at J, with 8 bases between the two ends. Germline-derived CDR1 and CDR2 are SGDLS and YYNGEE. The CDR3 is 14 residues long. CDR3 sequence: CASSVQPENTEAFF. CDR3 DNA sequence: TGTGCCAGCAGCGTACAACCCGAGAACACTGAAGCTTTCTTT.

The CDR3, as DNA: TGTGCTAGTGGCACAGAGAAATCAAAAATTGGACAGGGGGCGTATAGCAATCAGCCCCAGCATTTT. Translation gives CASGTEKSKIGQGAYSNQPQHF. The chain is built from TRBV12-5 and TRBJ1-5; the match to TRBD1 covers 11 bases. The CDR3 runs 22 residues. Germline V gene lookup returns CDR1 LGHNT and CDR2 FRNRAP. V lost 6 bases to trimming and J lost 0 bases; unmatched junction nucleotides: 22.

This chain links TRBV28 with TRBJ2-1; D not resolved. The length of the CDR3 is 13 residues. Germline V gene data show CDR1 as MDHEN and CDR2 as SYDVKM. With 3 bases removed from V and 4 bases from J, the gap between germline ends came to 7 bases. The CDR3 region is CASSFMEYNEQFF. In DNA, the CDR3 is TGTGCCAGCAGTTTTATGGAATACAATGAGCAGTTCTTC.

The rearrangement links TRBV27 to TRBJ1-2; D is undetermined. CDR1 MNHEY and CDR2 SMNVEV come from the germline V gene (reference sequence). The ends were cut back, 0 bases at V and 5 bases at J, with 7 bases in the middle. There are 13 residues in the CDR3. CDR3 bases: TGTGCCAGCAGTTTATCTCCCGGGTATGGCTACACCTTC. Protein: CASSLSPGYGYTF.

The rearrangement joins TRBV6-1 to TRBJ1-6, with 9 bases matching TRBD1. Germline CDR1 MNHNS, CDR2 SASEGT. J lost 9 bases, V lost 4 bases, and 1 base had no gene match. The CDR3 runs to 13 residues. CDR3 residues: CASSADRGSPLHF. The CDR3, as DNA: TGTGCCAGCAGTGCGGACAGGGGTTCACCCCTCCACTTT.

The chain is built from TRBV18 and TRBJ2-7; TRBD1 is a possible D gene (5 bases). V was pared by 0 bases and J by 6 bases, with 9 bases between. Germline CDR1 KGHSH, CDR2 LQKENI. The CDR3 spans 13 residues. CDR3 region: CASSPPMQGEQYF. The CDR3 coding sequence is TGTGCCAGCTCACCACCGATGCAGGGCGAGCAGTACTTC.

The chain uses TRBV7-9 and TRBJ1-6, with TRBD1 matching 9 bases. The V gene's germline CDR1 is SEHNR and CDR2 FQNEAQ (reference sequence). This CDR3 has 17 amino acids. V trimming: 2 bases; J trimming: 10 bases; junction bases outside the gene matches: 12. CDR3: CASSLLEGTGYASPLHF. The CDR3 DNA reads as TGTGCCAGCAGCTTATTGGAGGGGACAGGGTACGCCTCACCCCTCCACTTT.